This T cell receptor beta chain is drawn from a study of human T cells and chemical hapten exposure. Time point meaning: patch test 2, 6 weeks after DPC sensitization. As for treatment: therapeutic diphenylcyclopropenone sensitization with weekly scalp DPC. Original processing methods: Individual samples carried between roughly 23,224 and 700,000 TCRs, with 95,638 as the median. TCRdb reanalysed the RACE reads using MiXCR and keeps one entry per CDR3 protein. TCRdb, not the original authors, processed these V and J calls. The sample carries approximately 68,000 distinct CDR3 sequences, 7.5% to 9.5% recorded once. V gave up 1 base and J gave up 1 base, with 11 bases separating them. Germline V gene data show CDR1 as SGHVS and CDR2 as FQNEAQ. CDR3 length equals 16 residues.

The material sequenced was whole blood, taken in connection with sensitization to the hapten diphenylcyclopropenone (DPC). The sequence derives from a woman aged 45-65 years with alopecia areata. Some clones in this sample may be carry-over from other donors' samples. The rearrangement joins TRBV7-8 to TRBJ2-1, with D maybe TRBD2 (6 bases). CDR3 nucleotide sequence: TGTGCCAGCAGCTTAGAGCGGGCGGCTTCCTACAATGAGCAGTTCTTC. Its protein is CASSLERAASYNEQFF.